This entry concerns a single T cell receptor (beta chain). Its target is unknown. From the reads, TCRdb called clonotypes with MiXCR, one entry per CDR3 protein. Of approximately 1,000,000 distinct CDR3 sequences listed, under 40% are singletons. The record originates from a study of T cell repertoires in cytomegalovirus infection. Study summary: In the study, CMV epitopes included recently identified HLA-C-restricted and well-studied HLA-B-restricted ones.

Germline loops: CDR1 LGHNA, CDR2 YNFKEQ. The CDR3 has 16 amino acids. Trimming took off 1 base at V and 8 bases at J, with 18 bases between the two ends. General study findings and limits: What dominated the ex vivo response were HLA-C-restricted CMV-specific TCR beta clonotypes.

The specimen comprised cultured CD8+ T cells from PBMCs, sampled from culture after CMV antigen stimulation. This receptor was identified in a human donor in good health (CMV status not recorded). Some clones in this sample may be carry-over from other donors' samples. The chain has TRBV4-2 and TRBJ2-1, with a possible D match to TRBD1 (5 bases). The CDR3 coding sequence is TGTGCCAGCAGCCAAGTCCTTGTAGGGGCGCGCGATGAGCAGTTCTTC. It codes for CASSQVLVGARDEQFF.